A single sample gave rise to the 19 T cell receptor beta chains below, sequenced in a study of CD8 T cells in Susac syndrome. Reverse transcription of roughly 0.5 to 1 ug RNA used random hexamers. TCRdb reanalysed the immunoSEQ multiplex PCR reads using MiXCR and keeps one entry per CDR3 protein. Counted here are roughly 200,000 distinct CDR3 sequences, approximately 94% occurring once; the ten biggest clones make up approximately 0.09%. The sample consisted of CD4+ T cells from PBMCs. The receptors were sampled from a human donor with multiple sclerosis.

The gene calls are TRBV16 and TRBJ2-7, with D possibly being TRBD2 (5 bases). CDR3 size: 16 residues. V was pared by 3 bases and J by 0 bases, with 15 bases between. The germline V gene encodes CDR1 KGHSY and CDR2 FQNENV. Written as DNA, the CDR3 is TGTGCCAGCAGCCACAATACCGCTCGGGGCTCCTACGAGCAGTACTTC. The encoded protein is CASSHNTARGSYEQYF.

This sequence joins TRBV27 and TRBJ1-1, with D perhaps matching TRBD1 (5 bases). Germline loops: CDR1 MNHEY, CDR2 SMNVEV (reference sequence). V was pared by 8 bases and J by 6 bases, with 16 bases between. The CDR3 loop spans 13 amino acids. In DNA, the CDR3 is TGTGCCAGCGGTGGGGGAGGGAAGGCTGAAGCTTTCTTT. Translation gives CASGGGGKAEAFF.

The chain carries TRBV20-1 and TRBJ2-1; tentatively, D is TRBD1 (6 bases). Trimming took off 5 bases at V and 9 bases at J, with 20 bases between the two ends. CDR3 length equals 14 residues. Looked up from germline, CDR1 is DFQATT and CDR2 is SNEGSKA (reference sequence). The CDR3 bases are TGCAGTGCTTTCGGACAGATACGACTTTTTGAGCAGTTCTTC. Encoded protein: CSAFGQIRLFEQFF.

The gene calls are TRBV7-2 and TRBJ2-4; perhaps TRBD1 as D (6 bases). Trimming removed 5 bases at V and 6 bases at J, with 17 bases between. The germline gives CDR1 SGHTA, CDR2 FQGNSA. The CDR3 sequence is 15 residues long. The CDR3 coding sequence is TGTGCCAGCAGCCCTTCCTCGACAGGATCAAACATTCAGTACTTC. It specifies CASSPSSTGSNIQYF. Drawing the rest from reference TRBV7-2 and TRBJ2-4, the complete variable domain is GAGVSQSPSNKVTEKGKDVELRCDPISGHTALYWYRQSLGQGLEFLIYFQGNSAPDKSGLPSDRFSAERTGGSVSTLTIQRTQQEDSAVYLCASSPSSTGSNIQYFGAGTRLSVL.

This chain connects TRBV29-1 to TRBJ1-2, with 12 bases aligning to TRBD1. This CDR3 contains 16 residues. The germline CDR1 and CDR2 sequences are SQVTM and ANQGSEA. V shed 6 bases, J shed 8 bases, and the junction held 16 bases outside the gene matches. CDR3 coding DNA: TGCAGCGTGTGTTGGATGGGGACAGGGGGCGCAGACGGCTACACCTTC. It is translated as CSVCWMGTGGADGYTF.

The rearrangement links TRBV3-1 to TRBJ1-6, with unresolved D. V was shortened by 2 bases and J by 1 base, with 9 bases between the two germline ends. The CDR3 is 16 residues long. Per germline, CDR1 LGHDT and CDR2 YNNKEL (reference sequence). Written as DNA, the CDR3 is TGTGCCAGCAGCCAAACCGCGGGGTCCTATAATTCACCCCTCCACTTT. Translating gives CASSQTAGSYNSPLHF.

The chain couples TRBV20-1 to TRBJ2-2; D not certain. Germline assignment: CDR1 DFQATT and CDR2 SNEGSKA (reference sequence). Trimming cost V 5 bases and J 1 base, with 8 bases left between them. The CDR3 loop spans 13 amino acids. The CDR3 is CSAGDGNTGELFF. Here the CDR3 DNA reads TGCAGTGCTGGCGACGGGAACACCGGGGAGCTGTTTTTT.

V is TRBV2 and J is TRBJ1-5, with D uncertain. V lost 4 bases, J lost 6 bases, and 7 bases lay in between. Germline CDR1 and CDR2: SNHLY and FYNNEI. This CDR3 spans 12 amino acids. Written as DNA, the CDR3 is TGTGCCAGCAGTGGCTCTCCTCAGCCCCAGCATTTT. The encoded protein is CASSGSPQPQHF.

The chain is built from TRBV29-1 and TRBJ2-7; maybe TRBD1 (6 bases). The germline V and J ends were trimmed by 6 bases and 4 bases, with 19 bases remaining between them. Germline-derived CDR1 and CDR2 are SQVTM and ANQGSEA. The length of the CDR3 is 14 residues. CDR3 amino acids: CSVAGDRSQYEQYF. CDR3 DNA sequence: TGCAGCGTCGCCGGCGACAGGTCACAATACGAGCAGTACTTC.

This chain uses TRBV9 with TRBJ2-7; D remains ambiguous. Germline CDR1 reads SGDLS; CDR2 reads YYNGEE. The V end lost 4 bases, the J end lost 2 bases, and 13 bases lay between the germline ends. CDR3 length: 14 residues. For the CDR3, the DNA is TGTGCCAGCAGCCTAGACCCAAATCCCTACGAGCAGTACTTC. Translating gives CASSLDPNPYEQYF.

V and J are TRBV30 and TRBJ2-5; TRBD1 is a possible D gene (5 bases). CDR1 GTSNPN and CDR2 SVGIG come from the germline V gene (reference sequence). The CDR3 has 15 residues. With 3 bases removed from V and 2 bases from J, the gap between germline ends came to 16 bases. The CDR3 region is CAWRGLGVQQETQYF. The CDR3 nucleotides read TGTGCCTGGAGGGGCCTAGGGGTACAGCAAGAGACCCAGTACTTC.

V and J are TRBV19 and TRBJ2-1; the D gene is possibly TRBD1 (5 bases). CDR1 is LNHDA, CDR2 SQIVND, per germline (reference sequence). With 2 bases removed from V and 2 bases from J, the gap between germline ends came to 13 bases. The CDR3 has 16 residues. The CDR3 DNA follows: TGTGCCAGTAGTATATGGGGCCCGGCTACCTACAATGAGCAGTTCTTC. This codes for CASSIWGPATYNEQFF.

This clonotype was found once. V usage is TRBV20-1 and J usage is TRBJ2-7; no clear D. The length of the CDR3 is 14 residues. V shed 6 bases and J shed 6 bases, with 21 bases lying between them. Germline CDR1 and CDR2: DFQATT and SNEGSKA (reference sequence). CDR3 in amino acids: CSATVARADIEQYF. The CDR3 nucleotides read TGCAGTGCCACGGTAGCCAGAGCTGATATCGAGCAGTACTTC.

This rearrangement joins TRBV18 to TRBJ2-7; no clear D gene. The germline V gene encodes CDR1 KGHSH and CDR2 LQKENI. The ends were cut back, 3 bases at V and 2 bases at J, with 17 bases in the middle. This CDR3 spans 16 amino acids. The CDR3: CASSPLPITTTYEQYF. CDR3 nucleotides: TGTGCCAGCTCACCCCTCCCTATCACCACTACCTACGAGCAGTACTTC.

Regarding this clonotype: One end of the junction is discordant with germline, which a read error may explain. The chain combines TRBV3-1 with TRBJ1-2; 8 bases map to TRBD1. From germline, CDR1 is LGHDT and CDR2 YNNKEL (reference sequence). The CDR3 spans 12 residues. This CDR3 reads CASSAPQGAYRF. The DNA for the CDR3 is TGTGCCAGCAGCGCCCCTCAGGGGGCCTACCGCTTC.

The chain is built from TRBV4-1 and TRBJ2-7; D might be TRBD2 (5 bases). Trimming cost V 1 base and J 6 bases, with 13 bases left between them. Per the germline V gene, CDR1 is MGHRA and CDR2 is YSYEKL. CDR3 length: 14 residues. CDR3 in DNA: TGCGCCAGCAGCCAAGGGCGGGTGACGAGCGAGCAGTACTTC. This translates into CASSQGRVTSEQYF.

The chain joins TRBV6-8 to TRBJ2-1, with D perhaps TRBD1 (5 bases). The CDR3 totals 16 residues. V shed 2 bases and J shed 3 bases, with 14 bases lying between them. Germline loops: CDR1 MNHGY, CDR2 SAAAGT. The CDR3 nucleotides read TGTGCCAGCAGTTACCCGGACATGGCCTTCTACAATGAGCAGTTCTTC. This sequence encodes CASSYPDMAFYNEQFF.

The CDR3 DNA follows: TGCAGCACCGACGGGACAGGGGGCTACAATGAGCAGTTCTTC. It translates to CSTDGTGGYNEQFF. The chain combines TRBV29-1 with TRBJ2-1, with 11 bases lining up with TRBD1. CDR3 length: 14 residues. Germline assignment: CDR1 SQVTM and CDR2 ANQGSEA. Losses at the gene ends were 8 bases for V and 3 bases for J; bases not matched to a gene: 6.

In nucleotides, the CDR3 is TGTGCCAGCACGGGGGACAGATATGGCTACACCTTC. Translating gives CASTGDRYGYTF. The chain uses TRBV28 and TRBJ1-2, with TRBD1 matching over 7 bases. Trimming at V came to 7 bases and at J to 5 bases, leaving 4 bases not matched to a gene. The germline gives CDR1 MDHEN, CDR2 SYDVKM. The CDR3 has 12 residues.